The entry that follows covers one T cell receptor beta chain sequence. The antigen remains unidentified. These data originate in a study of T cells in Graves' hyperthyroidism and ophthalmopathy. Study-level results: Clonotypes that were expanded in thyroid above 0.001 mostly appeared in blood too.

Patients were excluded for uncontrolled infection, other autoimmune disease, pregnancy or lactation. This CDR3 has 18 amino acids. Trimming shortened V by 4 bases and J by 5 bases, and 24 bases separated the two germline ends. The germline gives CDR1 SGHRS, CDR2 YFSETQ. Researchers took RNA transcripts and amplified the TCR beta CDR3 regions from them. First-round RT-PCR with HTBI primers amplified the TCR CDR3 region. One entry per CDR3 protein results from TCRdb running MiXCR on the multiplex PCR reads. The sample gives more than 650,000 distinct CDR3 sequences, less than 15% of which show up once; roughly a tenth is in the top ten.

J is TRBJ2-2 and V is TRBV5-1; no definite D call. This receptor was obtained from a woman younger than 35 with Graves' hyperthyroidism. Sequences were obtained from blood. CDR3 protein: CASSPSAASWDPTGELFF. In DNA form, the CDR3 reads TGCGCCAGCAGCCCGTCAGCCGCCTCGTGGGATCCTACCGGGGAGCTGTTTTTT.